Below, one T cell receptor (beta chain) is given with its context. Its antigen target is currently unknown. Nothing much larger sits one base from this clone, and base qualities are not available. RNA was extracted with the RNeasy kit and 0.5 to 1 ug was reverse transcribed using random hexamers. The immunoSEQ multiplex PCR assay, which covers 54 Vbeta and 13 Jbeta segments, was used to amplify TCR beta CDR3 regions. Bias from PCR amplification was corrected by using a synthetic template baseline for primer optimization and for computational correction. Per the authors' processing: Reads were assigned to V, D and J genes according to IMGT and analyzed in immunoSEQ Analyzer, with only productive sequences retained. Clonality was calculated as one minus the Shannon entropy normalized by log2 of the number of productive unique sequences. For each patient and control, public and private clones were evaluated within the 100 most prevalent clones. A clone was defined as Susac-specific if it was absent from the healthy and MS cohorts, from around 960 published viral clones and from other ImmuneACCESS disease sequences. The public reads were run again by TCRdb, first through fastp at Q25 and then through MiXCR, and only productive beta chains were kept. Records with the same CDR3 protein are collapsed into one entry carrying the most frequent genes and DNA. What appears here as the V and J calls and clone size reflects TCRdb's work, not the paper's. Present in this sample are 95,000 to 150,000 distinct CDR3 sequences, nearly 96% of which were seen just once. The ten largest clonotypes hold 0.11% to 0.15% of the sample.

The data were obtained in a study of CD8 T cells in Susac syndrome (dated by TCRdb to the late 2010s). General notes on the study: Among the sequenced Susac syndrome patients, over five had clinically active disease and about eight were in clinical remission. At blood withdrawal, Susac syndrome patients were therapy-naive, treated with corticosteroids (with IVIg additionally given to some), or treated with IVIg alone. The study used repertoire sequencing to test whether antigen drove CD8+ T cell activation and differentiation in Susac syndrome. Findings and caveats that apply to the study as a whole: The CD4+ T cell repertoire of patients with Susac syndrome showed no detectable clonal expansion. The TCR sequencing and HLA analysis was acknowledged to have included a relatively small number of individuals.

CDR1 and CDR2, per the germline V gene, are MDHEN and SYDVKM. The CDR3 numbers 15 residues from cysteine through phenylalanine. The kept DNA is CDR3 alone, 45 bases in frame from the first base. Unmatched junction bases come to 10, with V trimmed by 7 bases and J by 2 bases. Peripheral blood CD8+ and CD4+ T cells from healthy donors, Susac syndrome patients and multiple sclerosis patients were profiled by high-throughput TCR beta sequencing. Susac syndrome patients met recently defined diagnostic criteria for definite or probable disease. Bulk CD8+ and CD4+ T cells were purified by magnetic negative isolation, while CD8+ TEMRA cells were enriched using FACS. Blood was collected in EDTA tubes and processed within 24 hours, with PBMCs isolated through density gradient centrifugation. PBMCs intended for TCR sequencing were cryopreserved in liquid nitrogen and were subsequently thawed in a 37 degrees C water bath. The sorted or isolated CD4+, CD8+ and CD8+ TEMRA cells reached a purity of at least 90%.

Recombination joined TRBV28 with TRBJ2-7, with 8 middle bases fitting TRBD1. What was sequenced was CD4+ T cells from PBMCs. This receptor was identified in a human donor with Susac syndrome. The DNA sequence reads TGTGCCAGCACCCGAGGTGGGACAGGCACCTACGAGCAGTACTTC. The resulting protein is CASTRGGTGTYEQYF. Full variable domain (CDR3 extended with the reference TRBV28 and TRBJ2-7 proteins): DVKVTQSSRYLVKRTGEKVFLECVQDMDHENMFWYRQDPGLGLRLIYFSYDVKMKEKGDIPEGYSVSREKKERFSLILESASTNQTSMYLCASTRGGTGTYEQYFGPGTRLTVT.